The subject of this entry is one T cell receptor (beta chain). Its antigen is still unknown. The record originates from a study of blood T cells in healthy people across ages. The study's findings and limits: Since the PBMCs were unsorted, naive and antigen-experienced cells could not be conclusively compared.

The CDR3 spans 19 residues. In terms of origin and age, donors were healthy Caucasian individuals from Russia aged roughly 6 to 100. A second PCR of 7 to 11 cycles used a sample-barcoded 5' primer and a J-beta primer mix. Each TCR beta cDNA got a 12-nucleotide random molecular identifier. TCRdb processed the 5' RACE reads anew with MiXCR; each CDR3 protein has one entry. The sample lists more than 800,000 distinct CDR3 sequences; 29% were seen once. This sequence was found in a woman older than 75 in good health. Material: blood. This chain connects TRBV21-1 to TRBJ2-4; no DNA check was done on the table's D call, TRBD1. TRBV21-1 is a recognized pseudogene. This chain's CDR3 is CASSKRGDRVVLGQNIQCF. CDR3 coding DNA: TGTGCCAGCAGCAAAAGAGGGGACAGGGTGGTTTTGGGGCAAAACATTCAGTGCTTC.